The 28 T cell receptor beta chains below all came from one sample that was sequenced in a study of neurological immune-mediated disorders. TCRdb reprocessed the 5' RACE reads with MiXCR, giving one entry per CDR3 protein. Altogether around 94,000 distinct CDR3 sequences are present, around 3.4% being singletons, with the ten largest covering about 6%. The sample consisted of PBMCs. The receptors derive from a woman aged 18-29 years with multiple sclerosis.

There are many counts of this clonotype. CDR3 residues: CASSSRTGDSPLHF. CDR3 in DNA: TGTGCCAGCAGCTCGAGGACAGGGGACTCACCCCTCCACTTT. The chain uses TRBV7-2 and TRBJ1-6; 9 bases match TRBD1. V dropped 4 bases and J dropped 10; count of bases not matched to a gene: 5. Germline V gene data show CDR1 as SGHTA and CDR2 as FQGNSA. This CDR3 contains 14 residues.

This clonotype was found many times. V usage is TRBV6-5 and J usage is TRBJ2-2; no clear D gene. V was clipped by 6 bases and J by 5 bases, with 16 bases between them. This CDR3 spans 15 amino acids. CDR1 and CDR2 (germline): MNHEY, SVGAGI. The CDR3 DNA follows: TGTGCCAGCAGCTCACGTGGAGTGGGGACCGGGGAGCTGTTTTTT. The encoded protein is CASSSRGVGTGELFF.

This clonotype was picked up many times. V and J are TRBV15 and TRBJ2-3, with D perhaps matching TRBD1 or TRBD2 (6 bases each). This CDR3 is 14 amino acids long. Trimming shortened V by 1 base and J by 3 bases, and 8 bases separated the two germline ends. The germline V gene encodes CDR1 LNHNV and CDR2 YYDKDF (reference sequence). DNA of the CDR3: TGTGCCACCAGCAGAGTAGGGGGGACAGATACGCAGTATTTT. It encodes CATSRVGGTDTQYF.

This clonotype was seen many times. This chain connects TRBV28 to TRBJ2-4; D perhaps matches TRBD1 (6 bases). This CDR3 comprises 15 residues. V lost 3 bases and J 0 bases, leaving 9 bases between the germline ends. The germline V gene has CDR1 MDHEN and CDR2 SYDVKM. The CDR3 loop is CASSFPQGAKNIQYF. CDR3 in DNA: TGTGCCAGCAGTTTCCCACAGGGAGCCAAAAACATTCAGTACTTC.

This clonotype was seen at least ten times. This chain uses TRBV5-1 with TRBJ1-2; 7 positions match TRBD1. In germline, CDR1 is SGHRS, CDR2 YFSETQ. V shed 4 bases, J shed 8 bases, and the junction held 20 bases outside the gene matches. The CDR3 has 17 amino acids. CDR3 coding DNA: TGCGCCAGCAGCCCCAGCCGCGCTATTGAGGGGGCGCAAGGCTACACCTTC. Encoded protein: CASSPSRAIEGAQGYTF.

This clonotype has ten or more counts. This chain connects TRBV5-1 to TRBJ2-1; TRBD1 agrees at 8 bases. Germline V gene lookup returns CDR1 SGHRS and CDR2 YFSETQ. The CDR3 is 15 amino acids. Trimming at V came to 2 bases and at J to 5 bases, leaving 6 bases not matched to a gene. Written as DNA, the CDR3 is TGCGCCAGCAGCTTCAGACAGGGGTGGGACAATGAGCAGTTCTTC. Its translation is CASSFRQGWDNEQFF.

This clonotype was recorded only once. A much larger clone lies one base from this, so it may be a read error. The chain links TRBV10-3 to TRBJ2-6; D assignment may be TRBD1 or TRBD2 (5 bases each). The CDR3 runs to 10 residues. The V gene's germline CDR1 is ENHRY and CDR2 SYGVKD. Trimming took off 8 bases at V and 13 bases at J, with 9 bases between the two ends. This chain's CDR3 is CAILGEVLTF. CDR3 sequence (DNA): TGTGCCATCCTGGGGGAAGTCCTGACTTTC.

This clonotype was found many times. This chain links TRBV7-2 with TRBJ1-5; D gene uncertain. CDR1 SGHTA and CDR2 FQGNSA come from the germline V gene. The CDR3 extends over 14 amino acids. V dropped 5 bases and J dropped 7 bases, with 15 bases sitting between them. Here the CDR3 DNA reads TGTGCCAGCAGCCAATTGGGGTGGGTCCAGCCCCAGCATTTT. Protein sequence: CASSQLGWVQPQHF.

This clonotype showed up many times. The chain joins TRBV20-1 to TRBJ1-5; the D gene is possibly TRBD1 (6 bases). The CDR3 has 14 residues. Trimming removed 3 bases at V and 0 bases at J, with 9 bases between. CDR1 is DFQATT, CDR2 SNEGSKA, per germline (reference sequence). CDR3 sequence (DNA): TGCAGTGCTAGGGAAGGGGGTAGCAATCAGCCCCAGCATTTT. Translating it yields CSAREGGSNQPQHF.

This clonotype was detected ten times or more. The chain joins TRBV5-5 to TRBJ1-1; 9 bases match TRBD1. This CDR3 has 13 residues. Germline CDR1 is SGHKS and CDR2 is YYEKEE (reference sequence). V was clipped by 5 bases and J by 5 bases; unmatched bases: 4. CDR3 sequence reads: CASRGTGKTEAFF. CDR3 sequence (DNA): TGTGCCAGCAGAGGGACAGGGAAGACTGAAGCTTTCTTT. Filled out from reference TRBV5-5 and TRBJ1-1, the complete variable domain reads DAGVTQSPTHLIKTRGQQVTLRCSPISGHKSVSWYQQVLGQGPQFIFQYYEKEERGRGNFPDRFSARQFPNYSSELNVNALLLGDSALYLCASRGTGKTEAFFGQGTRLTVV.

The chain uses TRBV10-3 and TRBJ2-1; D may correspond to TRBD1 or TRBD2 (6 bases each). The germline gives CDR1 ENHRY, CDR2 SYGVKD. The CDR3 extends over 15 amino acids. V lost 6 bases and J 6 bases, leaving 18 bases between the germline ends. The CDR3: CAISAGQGYSNEQFF. CDR3 DNA sequence: TGTGCCATCAGCGCGGGGCAGGGGTATTCCAATGAGCAGTTCTTC.

Worth noting for this clonotype: This may come from a read error, since a much larger clone is one base off. The J gene is TRBJ1-5, the V gene TRBV5-1; D unclear. Germline V lookup: CDR1 SGHRS, CDR2 YFSETQ. This CDR3 has 14 amino acids. The chain's CDR3 is CASSLSSPNQPQNF. The CDR3 DNA is TGCGCCAGCAGCTTGAGTTCCCCAAATCAGCCCCAGAATTTT.

This clonotype was seen ten or more times. The chain recombines TRBV5-6 with TRBJ2-4; D may be TRBD1 (6 bases). In germline, CDR1 is SGHDT, CDR2 YYEEEE. This CDR3 contains 16 residues. Trimming removed 7 bases from V and 4 bases from J, with 21 bases in between. The CDR3 nucleotides read TGTGCCAGCCGGCGTTGGGTTAGGACAGATAAAAACATTCAGTACTTC. Translated: CASRRWVRTDKNIQYF.

The table lists this clonotype with many counts. This sequence joins TRBV20-1 and TRBJ2-5; D is uncertain. The CDR3 runs 11 residues. With 3 bases removed from V and 0 bases from J, the gap between germline ends came to 2 bases. Germline CDR1 reads DFQATT; CDR2 reads SNEGSKA (reference sequence). The CDR3 DNA reads as TGCAGTGCTAGTCACCAAGAGACCCAGTACTTC. This gives the protein CSASHQETQYF.

This clonotype came up many times. The chain joins TRBV29-1 to TRBJ1-1; D is ambiguous. There are 12 residues in the CDR3. Trimming left V 7 bases short and J 7 bases short, with 16 bases between. CDR1 SQVTM and CDR2 ANQGSEA come from the germline V gene. In DNA, the CDR3 is TGCAGCGGTGGTCCCACAGAGCTTGAAGCTTTCTTT. Protein sequence: CSGGPTELEAFF.

In this sample, this clonotype turned up many times. The chain has TRBV4-2 and TRBJ1-2; TRBD1 matches at 8 bases. The CDR3 is made up of 15 amino acids. Germline V CDR1 and CDR2: LGHNA, YNFKEQ. After removal of 1 base from V and 4 bases from J, the junction contained 5 bases not matched to a gene. CDR3: CASSQGTGGSYGYTF. CDR3 sequence (DNA): TGTGCCAGCAGCCAAGGCACAGGGGGGTCCTATGGCTACACCTTC.

This clonotype was picked up many times. The chain has TRBV6-2 or TRBV6-3 and TRBJ2-7, with TRBD2 matching 9 bases. Germline V lookup: CDR1 MNHEY, CDR2 SVGEGT. The CDR3 has 15 amino acids. Trimming removed 6 bases from V and 6 bases from J; junction bases left unmatched: 12. The CDR3, as DNA: TGTGCCAGCAGCCCCCAGGTAGCGGGAGAACGCGAGCAGTACTTC. Its protein is CASSPQVAGEREQYF.

This clonotype was found many times. CDR3 region: CASTGQVLAGELFF. CDR3 in DNA: TGCGCCAGCACCGGGCAGGTTTTGGCCGGGGAGCTGTTTTTT. This chain uses TRBV5-1 with TRBJ2-2; D not resolved. The CDR3 sequence is 14 residues long. CDR1 is SGHRS, CDR2 YFSETQ, per germline. V lost 6 bases and J 6 bases, leaving 15 bases between the germline ends.

The sample holds many counts of this clonotype. The gene calls are TRBV4-1 and TRBJ1-6; D is unresolved. The V gene lost 7 bases and the J gene lost 1 base, with 20 bases spanning the gap. This CDR3 spans 18 amino acids. In germline, CDR1 is MGHRA, CDR2 YSYEKL. This CDR3 is CASTEWVLGGSYNSPLHF. CDR3 DNA sequence: TGCGCCAGCACCGAATGGGTCCTGGGAGGGTCCTATAATTCACCCCTCCACTTT.

The sample holds many counts of this clonotype. V is TRBV20-1 and J is TRBJ1-1; 7 nucleotides align to TRBD1. The length of the CDR3 is 15 residues. J lost 4 bases, V lost 6 bases, and 14 bases had no gene match. Germline V gene lookup returns CDR1 DFQATT and CDR2 SNEGSKA (reference sequence). CDR3 protein: CSARNQGGGGTEAFF. CDR3 coding DNA: TGCAGTGCGAGAAACCAGGGGGGTGGAGGCACTGAAGCTTTCTTT.

This clonotype came up many times. CDR3 nucleotides: TGTGCCAGCAGTGATGCAGGGTTAGGTGTCTATGGCTACACCTTC. Residues: CASSDAGLGVYGYTF. The chain joins TRBV6-6 to TRBJ1-2; possibly TRBD1 for D (5 bases). The V and J ends lost 5 bases and 4 bases respectively, with 17 bases between them. The CDR3 loop spans 15 amino acids. Germline V lookup: CDR1 MNHNY, CDR2 SVGAGI (reference sequence).

In its sample, this clonotype was seen many times. The genes are TRBV12-3 or TRBV12-4 and TRBJ2-7; TRBD1 matches 9 bases. The CDR3 runs 17 residues. The V and J ends lost 1 base and 4 bases, in that order; junction bases with no gene match: 11. CDR3 nucleotides: TGTGCCAGCAGTTTAGAACAGGGGGCCCTTTTTATTTACGAGCAGTACTTC. It yields the protein CASSLEQGALFIYEQYF.

This clonotype was seen many times. The rearrangement joins TRBV7-2 to TRBJ2-7, with unresolved D. This CDR3 is 11 amino acids long. Germline V gene data show CDR1 as SGHTA and CDR2 as FQGNSA. V lost 6 bases, J lost 5 bases, and 8 bases lay in between. The CDR3 region has the DNA TGTGCCAGCAGTTCCATCGACGAGCAGTACTTC. This encodes CASSSIDEQYF.

This clonotype has a count of ten or more. The CDR3 is CASSRGTGQNTEAFF. The CDR3 region has the DNA TGTGCCAGCAGCCGCGGGACAGGGCAGAACACTGAAGCTTTCTTT. The rearrangement joins TRBV4-2 to TRBJ1-1; 9 nucleotides agree with TRBD1. Per the germline V gene, CDR1 is LGHNA and CDR2 is YNFKEQ. CDR3 length equals 15 residues. V shed 4 bases, J shed 1 base, and the junction held 4 bases outside the gene matches.

This clonotype was detected many times. The gene calls are TRBV12-3 or TRBV12-4 and TRBJ2-7, with 8 bases lining up with TRBD1. The CDR3 consists of 13 residues. Unmatched junction bases numbered 6, after V lost 6 bases and J lost 5 bases. CDR3 sequence reads: CASSRTGPHEQYF. CDR3 nucleotides: TGTGCCAGCAGCCGGACAGGGCCGCACGAGCAGTACTTC.

This clonotype was counted ten times or more. The rearrangement joins TRBV12-3 or TRBV12-4 to TRBJ1-5, with TRBD1 as a possible D gene (6 bases). V lost 5 bases and J 13 bases, leaving 18 bases between the germline ends. This CDR3 is built from 13 residues. The CDR3 loop is CASSPLQGQAQHF. The CDR3 coding sequence is TGTGCCAGCAGTCCACTCCAGGGGCAGGCTCAGCATTTT.

The rearrangement links TRBV29-1 to TRBJ1-2; maybe TRBD1 (5 bases). Germline V gene lookup returns CDR1 SQVTM and CDR2 ANQGSEA. V dropped 7 bases and J dropped 4 bases, with 25 bases sitting between them. The CDR3 spans 16 residues. The CDR3 protein is CSGADNLSGFPYGYTF. In DNA, the CDR3 is TGCAGCGGTGCCGATAACCTATCAGGGTTTCCCTATGGCTACACCTTC. Using reference TRBV29-1 and TRBJ1-2 for the parts outside the CDR3, the full variable domain is SAVISQKPSRDICQRGTSLTIQCQVDSQVTMMFWYRQQPGQSLTLIATANQGSEATYESGFVIDKFPISRPNLTFSTLTVSNMSPEDSSIYLCSGADNLSGFPYGYTFGSGTRLTVV.

This clonotype has ten or more counts. The J gene is TRBJ2-7, the V gene TRBV5-1; TRBD1 agrees at 9 bases. J was trimmed by 1 base and V by 0 bases; bases with no gene match: 5. The germline V gene encodes CDR1 SGHRS and CDR2 YFSETQ. The CDR3 loop spans 16 amino acids. Written as DNA, the CDR3 is TGCGCCAGCAGCTTGGCCGGGACAGGGAGGTCCTACGAGCAGTACTTC. This codes for CASSLAGTGRSYEQYF.